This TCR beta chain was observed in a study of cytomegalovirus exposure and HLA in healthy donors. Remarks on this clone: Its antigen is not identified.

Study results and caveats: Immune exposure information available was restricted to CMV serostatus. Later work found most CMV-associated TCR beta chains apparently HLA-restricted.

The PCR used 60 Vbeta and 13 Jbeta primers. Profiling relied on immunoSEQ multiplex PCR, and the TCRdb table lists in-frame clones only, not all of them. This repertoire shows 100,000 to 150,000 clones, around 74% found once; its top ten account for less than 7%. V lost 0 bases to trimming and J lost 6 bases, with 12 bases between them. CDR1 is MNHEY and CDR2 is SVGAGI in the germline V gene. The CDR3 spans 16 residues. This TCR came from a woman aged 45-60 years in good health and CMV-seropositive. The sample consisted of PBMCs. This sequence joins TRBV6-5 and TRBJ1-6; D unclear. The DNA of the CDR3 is TGTGCCAGCAGTTACTCGAGAGGCCAGATTAATTCACCCCTCCACTTT. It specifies CASSYSRGQINSPLHF.